This T cell receptor beta chain was recorded in a study of Graves' ophthalmopathy and Graves' hyperthyroidism. Out of 9 to 10 ml of fresh peripheral blood, PBMCs were obtained. With respect to this clonotype: An end of the junction differs from the germline gene, which may be a read error.

Amplification of TCR beta CDR3 regions used RNA transcripts. RT-PCR was first run with HTBI primers, then multiplex PCR in a second round. TCRdb re-called the multiplex PCR reads with MiXCR, one entry per CDR3 protein. The table includes about 740,000 distinct CDR3 sequences, roughly 41% detected once. There are 11 residues in the CDR3. The germline V gene encodes CDR1 SQVTM and CDR2 ANQGSEA. The clonotype was recovered from an adult man with Graves' ophthalmopathy. The V and J genes are TRBV29-1 and TRBJ2-6, with D unresolved. The sequenced material came from peripheral blood. The chain's CDR3 is CSVGRLDTEAF. The CDR3 coding sequence is TGCAGCGTTGGCCGATTAGACACTGAAGCTTTC.